These 24 T cell receptor beta chains originate from one sample sequenced in a study of CD8+ T cells in alopecia areata. RNA extraction was followed by reverse transcription into cDNA, which acted as the sequencing template. Assay used: immunoSEQ multiplex PCR; TCRdb lists only in-frame clones, some missing. The sample comprises about 190,000 clones, roughly three fifths of which are singletons, and 0.65% to 0.7% rests with the top ten. The treatment denotes: oral pan-JAK inhibitor, 5-10 mg twice daily. The source was CD4+ T cells sorted from blood, collected at week 4, from a patient treated with tofacitinib. These receptors were obtained from a human donor with alopecia areata.

The chain is built from TRBV6-5 and TRBJ2-2, with D unresolved. The CDR3 runs 14 residues. Germline CDR1 reads MNHEY; CDR2 reads SVGAGI. V dropped 5 bases and J dropped 2 bases, with 9 bases sitting between them. DNA for the CDR3: TGTGCCAGCAGTCGTGACATTAACACCGGGGAGCTGTTTTTT. It yields the protein CASSRDINTGELFF.

CDR3 sequence reads: CASSPDTLGEQYF. The CDR3 DNA follows: TGTGCCAGCTCACCCGACACGCTCGGCGAGCAGTACTTC. The chain employs TRBV18 and TRBJ2-7; no firm D call. The V gene's germline CDR1 is KGHSH and CDR2 LQKENI. The CDR3 runs to 13 residues. The V and J ends lost 3 bases and 6 bases respectively, with 12 bases between them. The full variable domain, with the rest looked up from reference TRBV18 and TRBJ2-7, is NAGVMQNPRHLVRRRGQEARLRCSPMKGHSHVYWYRQLPEEGLKFMVYLQKENIIDESGMPKERFSAEFPKEGPSILRIQQVVRGDSAAYFCASSPDTLGEQYFGPGTRLTVT.

Points on this clone: This CDR3 is also generated by other DNA sequences in the sample. The CDR3, as DNA: TGTGCCAGCAGCCCCCAAGAGACCCAGTACTTC. This gives the protein CASSPQETQYF. The rearrangement joins TRBV7-2 to TRBJ2-5; D gene ambiguous. The V gene's germline CDR1 is SGHTA and CDR2 FQGNSA. The length of the CDR3 is 11 residues. V was shortened by 5 bases and J by 1 base, with 2 bases between the two germline ends. The full variable domain, completed using reference TRBV7-2 and TRBJ2-5, is GAGVSQSPSNKVTEKGKDVELRCDPISGHTALYWYRQSLGQGLEFLIYFQGNSAPDKSGLPSDRFSAERTGGSVSTLTIQRTQQEDSAVYLCASSPQETQYFGPGTRLLVL.

This chain links TRBV7-8 with TRBJ2-1, with unresolved D. The V end was cut by 0 bases, the J end by 8 bases, with 8 bases between. The CDR3 runs 13 residues. Germline assignment: CDR1 SGHVS and CDR2 FQNEAQ. The CDR3 coding sequence is TGTGCCAGCAGCTTAGCATCCGCAGATGAGCAGTTCTTC. Its protein product is CASSLASADEQFF.

The chain employs TRBV5-1 and TRBJ2-7, with 12 bases aligning to TRBD2. The ends lost 0 bases at V and 4 bases at J; junction bases unmatched: 5. The CDR3 loop spans 16 amino acids. The germline V gene encodes CDR1 SGHRS and CDR2 YFSETQ. The CDR3 reads CASSLETSGRTYEQYF. CDR3 in DNA: TGCGCCAGCAGCTTGGAAACTAGCGGGAGGACGTACGAGCAGTACTTC.

This CDR3 reads CASRGGQKRKETQYF. As DNA, the CDR3 is TGTGCCAGCAGAGGCGGACAGAAAAGAAAAGAGACCCAGTACTTC. The chain links TRBV6-4 to TRBJ2-5; D is perhaps TRBD1 (6 bases). Germline V gene data show CDR1 as MRHNA and CDR2 as SNTAGT. Trimming stripped 6 bases from V and 3 bases from J, with 17 bases between. The CDR3 runs to 15 residues.

The V gene is TRBV29-1, the J gene TRBJ2-4, with 9 bases that match TRBD1. In germline, CDR1 is SQVTM, CDR2 ANQGSEA. The CDR3 sequence is 11 residues long. V lost 5 bases and J lost 16; bases outside the gene matches: 9. The CDR3 nucleotides are TGCAGCGTTCAGGGGGGACAGGGTAGATACTTC. This gives the protein CSVQGGQGRYF.

The table lists this clone with a count of one. This rearrangement joins TRBV30 to TRBJ1-5, with D unclear. Trimming left V 2 bases short and J 1 base short, with 12 bases between. CDR3 size: 15 residues. Germline assignment: CDR1 GTSNPN and CDR2 SVGIG (reference sequence). In nucleotides, the CDR3 is TGTGCCTGGAGTCCCGCAAGGGTGAGCAATCAGCCCCAGCATTTT. It codes for CAWSPARVSNQPQHF.

This clone has only a few counts. The chain links TRBV18 to TRBJ2-2; a weak D match, TRBD1 (5 bases). The CDR3 is 14 amino acids. With 3 bases removed from V and 5 bases from J, the gap between germline ends came to 10 bases. Germline-derived CDR1 and CDR2 are KGHSH and LQKENI. CDR3 nucleotide sequence: TGTGCCAGCTCACCTCTCAGACAGACCGGGGAGCTGTTTTTT. Translation: CASSPLRQTGELFF.

This clone was seen a few times. This chain connects TRBV4-3 to TRBJ2-5; 8 nucleotides match TRBD2. Germline trimming cut 5 bases from V and 5 bases from J; bases unmatched to any gene: 13. This CDR3 has 16 residues. Germline lookup yields CDR1 LGHNA and CDR2 YSLEER. As DNA, the CDR3 is TGCGCCAGCAGCTCTCGAGGACTCGCGGGGGGCGAGACCCAGTACTTC. Its protein is CASSSRGLAGGETQYF.

The chain links TRBV5-1 to TRBJ2-3; 10 bases match TRBD1. Per the germline V gene, CDR1 is SGHRS and CDR2 is YFSETQ. The CDR3 spans 16 residues. After removal of 4 bases from V and 2 bases from J, the junction contained 7 bases not matched to a gene. The CDR3 coding sequence is TGCGCCAGCAGCCCCGGACAGGGGGTATTCACAGATACGCAGTATTTT. It translates to CASSPGQGVFTDTQYF.

This clone was observed a handful of times. Other DNA sequences in this specimen translate into the identical CDR3. The V call is TRBV29-1, the J call TRBJ2-5, with D perhaps assigned TRBD1 or TRBD2 (5 bases each). The ends were cut back, 5 bases at V and 2 bases at J, with 9 bases in the middle. Germline V gene sequence: CDR1 SQVTM, CDR2 ANQGSEA. The CDR3 covers 12 residues. CDR3 protein: CSVTREQETQYF. The CDR3 nucleotides read TGCAGCGTTACCAGGGAGCAAGAGACCCAGTACTTC.

The chain has TRBV29-1 and TRBJ1-2, with TRBD1 as a possible D gene (5 bases). Germline V gives CDR1 SQVTM, CDR2 ANQGSEA. V lost 4 bases and J lost 5, with 11 bases in between. This CDR3 contains 12 residues. CDR3 bases: TGCAGCGTTGCGGGACCGGGGTATGGCTACACCTTC. It encodes CSVAGPGYGYTF.

In its sample, this clone was seen a few times. The CDR3 protein is CASSLRPSSPAVDTQYF. The CDR3 region has the DNA TGTGCCAGCAGCTTACGTCCCTCTAGCCCCGCTGTAGATACGCAGTATTTT. V and J are TRBV7-2 and TRBJ2-3; D might be TRBD2 (5 bases). Germline CDR1 and CDR2: SGHTA and FQGNSA. This CDR3 comprises 17 residues. The V gene lost 2 bases and the J gene lost 5 bases, with 20 bases spanning the gap.

The chain joins TRBV7-9 to TRBJ2-7; 7 bases fit TRBD1. The trim removed 1 base at V and 6 bases at J, leaving 3 bases unmatched. CDR3 length: 13 amino acids. Germline V gene data show CDR1 as SEHNR and CDR2 as FQNEAQ (reference sequence). CDR3 in amino acids: CASSLGQGAEQYF. CDR3 nucleotide sequence: TGTGCCAGCAGCTTAGGACAGGGTGCCGAGCAGTACTTC.

The chain recombines TRBV29-1 with TRBJ1-2; D remains ambiguous. Germline V gives CDR1 SQVTM, CDR2 ANQGSEA. CDR3 size: 12 residues. Trimming removed 7 bases at V and 3 bases at J, with 12 bases between. CDR3 in DNA: TGCAGCGCCCGGACCAACTACTATGGCTACACCTTC. Translation gives CSARTNYYGYTF.

This clone was detected a few times. The chain carries TRBV15 and TRBJ2-4; 11 nucleotides line up with TRBD1. The CDR3 sequence is 15 residues long. CDR1 and CDR2 from the germline V gene are LNHNV and YYDKDF (reference sequence). The V segment lost 2 bases and the J segment 7 bases; nucleotides outside the gene matches: 4. This CDR3 is CATSRRTGGLNIQYF. CDR3 in DNA: TGTGCCACCAGCAGACGGACAGGGGGCTTGAACATTCAGTACTTC.

This chain links TRBV5-1 with TRBJ2-5, with D tentatively TRBD1 (6 bases). The CDR3 totals 15 residues. Germline lookup yields CDR1 SGHRS and CDR2 YFSETQ. Trimming removed 4 bases from V and 4 bases from J, with 17 bases in between. CDR3 loop: CASSLVSRGRETQYF. DNA for the CDR3: TGCGCCAGCAGCCTAGTCTCCAGGGGCAGAGAGACCCAGTACTTC.

The CDR3 is CASSQSGTSGYEQYF. DNA of the CDR3: TGCGCCAGCAGCCAGTCCGGGACTAGCGGCTACGAGCAGTACTTC. The V gene is TRBV4-3, the J gene TRBJ2-7; the match to TRBD2 covers 11 bases. V was clipped by 3 bases and J by 3 bases; unmatched bases: 4. Germline V gene sequence: CDR1 LGHNA, CDR2 YSLEER. The CDR3 is 15 amino acids.

The chain couples TRBV29-1 to TRBJ2-7, with 9 bases matching TRBD1. The germline CDR1 and CDR2 sequences are SQVTM and ANQGSEA. The V and J ends lost 5 bases and 0 bases, in that order; junction bases with no gene match: 5. CDR3 length: 14 amino acids. CDR3 sequence reads: CSVIGTGSSYEQYF. The DNA for the CDR3 is TGCAGCGTTATCGGGACAGGGAGCTCCTACGAGCAGTACTTC.

The chain uses TRBV19 and TRBJ2-7, with 9 bases identical to TRBD2. V was clipped by 0 bases and J by 2 bases; unmatched bases: 5. Germline V gene lookup returns CDR1 LNHDA and CDR2 SQIVND (reference sequence). CDR3 size: 16 residues. As DNA, the CDR3 is TGTGCCAGTAGTATAGACGCGACTAGCGGAACCTACGAGCAGTACTTC. It codes for CASSIDATSGTYEQYF.

The chain is built from TRBV29-1 and TRBJ1-5; D is unresolved. The CDR3 loop spans 13 amino acids. The germline V gene encodes CDR1 SQVTM and CDR2 ANQGSEA. Deletions cut 2 bases from V and 3 bases from J, with 8 bases between. CDR3 amino acids: CSVEIGYNQPQHF. The CDR3 DNA reads as TGCAGCGTTGAAATAGGGTACAATCAGCCCCAGCATTTT.

The V and J genes are TRBV30 and TRBJ1-4; TRBD1 might be the D (5 bases). V was shortened by 7 bases and J by 4 bases, with 10 bases between the two germline ends. Germline CDR1 GTSNPN, CDR2 SVGIG (reference sequence). CDR3 length equals 12 residues. Written as DNA, the CDR3 is TGTGCCTTGGGACCGAATAATGAAAAACTGTTTTTT. Translated, it gives CALGPNNEKLFF.

Worth noting for this clone: Other nucleotide sequences from this sample produce the same CDR3. The CDR3 loop reads CASSYGLSTDTQYF. CDR3 DNA sequence: TGTGCCAGCAGTTATGGACTAAGCACAGATACGCAGTATTTT. The chain couples TRBV6-5 to TRBJ2-3; D might be TRBD2 (6 bases). Germline CDR1 MNHEY, CDR2 SVGAGI. Trimming removed 3 bases at V and 0 bases at J, with 7 bases between. The CDR3 runs 14 residues.